The TCR beta chain described here comes from a study of cytomegalovirus exposure and HLA in healthy donors. General study results and limits: About 90% or about 30% of the time was how often most TCR beta V segments were productive, according to an earlier analysis. Association of 15,000 to 20,000 TCR beta sequences with HLA alleles was found at 0.05 false discovery rate in a later analysis.

A remark on this clone: Its target is unknown.

In the PCR, 60 Vbeta and 13 Jbeta primers were used. Sequencing used immunoSEQ multiplex PCR; TCRdb keeps in-frame clones, though not all of them. The sample carries approximately 70,000 clones, 74% recorded once. Germline CDR1 SQVTM, CDR2 ANQGSEA. CDR3 size: 14 residues. Trimming removed 3 bases from V and 3 bases from J, with 14 bases in between. The V call is TRBV29-1, the J call TRBJ1-2, with a weak D call TRBD1 (5 bases). Material for sequencing was PBMCs. The source is a human donor in good health. CDR3 in DNA: TGCAGCGTTGAGGTGGGGCGCGGAGACTATGGCTACACCTTC. Protein sequence: CSVEVGRGDYGYTF.